Listed below are T cell receptor beta chains from one sample, sequenced in a study of blood T cell repertoires in COVID-19. Sequenced by immunoSEQ multiplex PCR; TCRdb stores in-frame clones only, minus some. The sample contains 130,000 to 150,000 clones, around four fifths of which appear only once. Sequencing input: peripheral blood. The receptors derive from a woman in her thirties or forties with active or convalescent COVID-19. The CDR3 runs from the conserved cysteine through the conserved F or W. Each record gives: clone size, CDR3 length, D gene, V gene, J gene, CDR3 DNA, CDR3 protein. The D gene is left open where the match is weak. Where a row states a size, it is once, few, many or the class of an expanded clone; other rows omit it.

clone_size: -
cdr3_length: 13
d_call: -
v_call: TRBV27
j_call: TRBJ1-1
cdr3_nt: TGTGCCAGCAGTAAGCAGGGAGGCACTGAAGCTTTCTTT
cdr3_aa: CASSKQGGTEAFF

clone_size: -
cdr3_length: 15
d_call: TRBD1
v_call: TRBV18
j_call: TRBJ1-5
cdr3_nt: TGTGCCAGCTCACCAGACAGGGGGCTTGGTCAGCCCCAGCATTTT
cdr3_aa: CASSPDRGLGQPQHF

clone_size: -
cdr3_length: 15
d_call: -
v_call: TRBV3-1/TRBV3-2
j_call: TRBJ2-2
cdr3_nt: TGTGCCAGCAGCCAAGTCGGGGATAACACCGGGGAGCTGTTTTTT
cdr3_aa: CASSQVGDNTGELFF

clone_size: -
cdr3_length: 13
d_call: -
v_call: TRBV7-9
j_call: TRBJ1-5
cdr3_nt: TGTGCCAGCAGCTTAGATCTCAGGGAGCCCCAGCATTTT
cdr3_aa: CASSLDLREPQHF

clone_size: few
cdr3_length: 15
d_call: TRBD2
v_call: TRBV19
j_call: TRBJ2-7
cdr3_nt: TGTGCCAGTAGACCTCGGGGGGGAACATCCTACGAGCAGTACTTC
cdr3_aa: CASRPRGGTSYEQYF

clone_size: -
cdr3_length: 14
d_call: TRBD1
v_call: TRBV3-1/TRBV3-2
j_call: TRBJ1-2
cdr3_nt: TGTGCCAGCAGCCTAGGGACAGCTAACTATGGCTACACCTTC
cdr3_aa: CASSLGTANYGYTF

clone_size: -
cdr3_length: 15
d_call: -
v_call: TRBV9
j_call: TRBJ2-1
cdr3_nt: TGTGCCAGCAGCGTAGGGCTAGGTTCCTACAATGAGCAGTTCTTC
cdr3_aa: CASSVGLGSYNEQFF

clone_size: -
cdr3_length: 15
d_call: -
v_call: TRBV18
j_call: TRBJ1-5
cdr3_nt: TGTGCCAGCTCACCAACGGGGAATAGCAATCAGCCCCAGCATTTT
cdr3_aa: CASSPTGNSNQPQHF

clone_size: -
cdr3_length: 13
d_call: -
v_call: TRBV18
j_call: TRBJ1-5
cdr3_nt: TGTGCCAGCTCACCAGGGGGCGGGCAGCCCCAGCATTTT
cdr3_aa: CASSPGGGQPQHF

clone_size: -
cdr3_length: 17
d_call: TRBD1
v_call: TRBV28
j_call: TRBJ1-1
cdr3_nt: TGTGCCAGCAGTTTAGTCGGGACAGGGGTGATGGACACTGAAGCTTTCTTT
cdr3_aa: CASSLVGTGVMDTEAFF

clone_size: -
cdr3_length: 17
d_call: TRBD1
v_call: TRBV6-1
j_call: TRBJ1-1
cdr3_nt: TGTGCCAGCAGTGAGAGGACAGGGGGGCATTCGAACACTGAAGCTTTCTTT
cdr3_aa: CASSERTGGHSNTEAFF

clone_size: -
cdr3_length: 15
d_call: -
v_call: TRBV30
j_call: TRBJ2-2
cdr3_nt: TGTGCCTGCAGCGCGTTCTTTCTGGGCACCGGGGAGCTGTTTTTT
cdr3_aa: CACSAFFLGTGELFF

clone_size: -
cdr3_length: 14
d_call: TRBD1
v_call: TRBV7-2
j_call: TRBJ1-2
cdr3_nt: TGTGCCAGCAGCTTAAGGGGACAGGGTAACGGCTACACCTTC
cdr3_aa: CASSLRGQGNGYTF

clone_size: -
cdr3_length: 14
d_call: -
v_call: TRBV19
j_call: TRBJ2-2
cdr3_nt: TGTGCCAGTAGTATTAGTAGTAACACCGGGGAGCTGTTTTTT
cdr3_aa: CASSISSNTGELFF

clone_size: once
cdr3_length: 15
d_call: -
v_call: TRBV28
j_call: TRBJ2-5
cdr3_nt: TGTGCCAGCAGCCAGGGATTCACCTCTTCGTGGACCCAGTACTTC
cdr3_aa: CASSQGFTSSWTQYF

clone_size: once
cdr3_length: 14
d_call: -
v_call: TRBV7-9
j_call: TRBJ2-7
cdr3_nt: TGTGCCAGCAGCTTAGCGTTAGGGGTATACGAGCAGTACTTC
cdr3_aa: CASSLALGVYEQYF

clone_size: many
cdr3_length: 14
d_call: TRBD1
v_call: TRBV10-2
j_call: TRBJ1-2
cdr3_nt: TGCGCCAGCAGCGCCTCGACAGGGGTCTATGGCTACACCTTC
cdr3_aa: CASSASTGVYGYTF

clone_size: -
cdr3_length: 19
d_call: TRBD1
v_call: TRBV3-1/TRBV3-2
j_call: TRBJ2-6
cdr3_nt: TGTGCCAGCAGCTCTCACCCGGGACAGGGGGCCACAGGGGCCAACGTCCTGACTTTC
cdr3_aa: CASSSHPGQGATGANVLTF

clone_size: -
cdr3_length: 18
d_call: -
v_call: TRBV9
j_call: TRBJ2-5
cdr3_nt: -
cdr3_aa: CASSASPMGTSFLETQYF

clone_size: -
cdr3_length: 16
d_call: TRBD2
v_call: TRBV19
j_call: TRBJ2-1
cdr3_nt: TGTGCCACCAGGACTAGCGGGGGGCTTTACTACAATGAGCAGTTCTTC
cdr3_aa: CATRTSGGLYYNEQFF

clone_size: -
cdr3_length: 14
d_call: -
v_call: TRBV27
j_call: TRBJ2-3
cdr3_nt: TGTGCCAGCAAAACCCCAGGGGGCACAGATACGCAGTATTTT
cdr3_aa: CASKTPGGTDTQYF

clone_size: -
cdr3_length: 14
d_call: TRBD1
v_call: TRBV12-5
j_call: TRBJ2-2
cdr3_nt: TGTGCTAGTGGTTACAGGGGAAACACCGGGGAGCTGTTTTTT
cdr3_aa: CASGYRGNTGELFF

clone_size: -
cdr3_length: 15
d_call: TRBD1
v_call: TRBV4-3
j_call: TRBJ1-2
cdr3_nt: TGCGCCAGCAGCCAAGTCCGACAGGGGAGCTATGGCTACACCTTC
cdr3_aa: CASSQVRQGSYGYTF

clone_size: -
cdr3_length: 15
d_call: TRBD2
v_call: TRBV5-1
j_call: TRBJ2-1
cdr3_nt: TGCGCCAGCAGCTCGATAGCGGGAGATTTCTATGAGCAGTTCTTC
cdr3_aa: CASSSIAGDFYEQFF

clone_size: -
cdr3_length: 13
d_call: TRBD1
v_call: TRBV7-2
j_call: TRBJ1-1
cdr3_nt: TGTGCCAGCAGCTTGGACAGGGACACTGAAGCTTTCTTT
cdr3_aa: CASSLDRDTEAFF

clone_size: -
cdr3_length: 14
d_call: TRBD1
v_call: TRBV7-8
j_call: TRBJ2-1
cdr3_nt: TGTGCCAGCAGCTGGACAGGGGGTGCCAATGAGCAGTTCTTC
cdr3_aa: CASSWTGGANEQFF

clone_size: -
cdr3_length: 13
d_call: -
v_call: TRBV7-9
j_call: TRBJ1-2
cdr3_nt: TGTGCCAGCAGCCCGGGAAGGGACTATGGCTACACCTTC
cdr3_aa: CASSPGRDYGYTF

clone_size: -
cdr3_length: 15
d_call: -
v_call: TRBV4-1
j_call: TRBJ1-3
cdr3_nt: TGCGCCAGCAGCTTTGACAGATTCTCTGGAAACACCATATATTTT
cdr3_aa: CASSFDRFSGNTIYF

clone_size: -
cdr3_length: 15
d_call: -
v_call: TRBV18
j_call: TRBJ2-5
cdr3_nt: TGTGCCAGCTCACCACCGAATTTAGGAGTAGAGACCCAGTACTTC
cdr3_aa: CASSPPNLGVETQYF

clone_size: -
cdr3_length: 16
d_call: TRBD1
v_call: TRBV5-1
j_call: TRBJ1-2
cdr3_nt: TGCGCCAGCAGCAGTGGGACAGCCCGTCCTAACTATGGCTACACCTTC
cdr3_aa: CASSSGTARPNYGYTF

clone_size: -
cdr3_length: 17
d_call: -
v_call: TRBV7-8
j_call: TRBJ1-2
cdr3_nt: TGTGCCAGCAGCTTAATGCAGCCGGGTTTAGCTAACTATGGCTACACCTTC
cdr3_aa: CASSLMQPGLANYGYTF

clone_size: -
cdr3_length: 15
d_call: -
v_call: TRBV28
j_call: TRBJ2-7
cdr3_nt: TGTGCCAGCAGTTCGGCGTCGACAGGCTCCTACGAGCAGTACTTC
cdr3_aa: CASSSASTGSYEQYF

clone_size: -
cdr3_length: 15
d_call: TRBD2
v_call: TRBV2
j_call: TRBJ2-1
cdr3_nt: TGTGCCAGCAGCCAGACTAGCGGAGAAATCAATGAGCAGTTCTTC
cdr3_aa: CASSQTSGEINEQFF

clone_size: -
cdr3_length: 15
d_call: -
v_call: TRBV28
j_call: TRBJ1-2
cdr3_nt: TGTGCCAGCAGTGAGACAGGAACCTCTAACTATGGCTACACCTTC
cdr3_aa: CASSETGTSNYGYTF

clone_size: -
cdr3_length: 14
d_call: -
v_call: TRBV6-6
j_call: TRBJ2-7
cdr3_nt: TGTGCCAGCAGTTACGAGGGGGTAGGCTACGAGCAGTACTTC
cdr3_aa: CASSYEGVGYEQYF

clone_size: -
cdr3_length: 14
d_call: TRBD1
v_call: TRBV18
j_call: TRBJ1-2
cdr3_nt: TGTGCCAGCTCAACCGCCGACAGGGGCTATGGCTACACCTTC
cdr3_aa: CASSTADRGYGYTF

clone_size: -
cdr3_length: 15
d_call: -
v_call: TRBV18
j_call: TRBJ1-2
cdr3_nt: TGTGCCAGCTCACCACCGGCCAACCGGGGCTATGGCTACACCTTC
cdr3_aa: CASSPPANRGYGYTF